The rows below give T cell receptor beta chains drawn from one sample of a study of CD8 T cells in ankylosing spondylitis. TCRdb independently ran MiXCR on the 5' RACE reads; one entry per CDR3 protein. The sample includes 200,000 or so distinct CDR3 sequences, 15% to 20% of them seen just once. Material: blood, either unsorted or a sorted T cell fraction (not recorded which). Receptors originate from a male donor aged 10-35 years with ankylosing spondylitis or in good health (not recorded which). Both conserved end residues are part of each CDR3. The order of the fields is V gene, J gene, D gene, clone size, CDR3 protein, CDR3 DNA. A D gene is named only where the DNA matches it firmly. The listing skips clone size in some rows; elsewhere it reads once, few, many or a size class.

TRBV4-3,TRBJ2-2,-,many,CASSQVESHTGELFF,TGCGCCAGCAGCCAAGTGGAGTCACACACCGGGGAGCTGTTTTTT
TRBV27,TRBJ2-3,TRBD2,once,CASSFNGLAGDTDTQYF,TGTGCCAGCAGTTTTAACGGACTAGCGGGAGATACAGATACGCAGTATTTT
TRBV20-1,TRBJ2-7,-,-,CSAREVRVDEQYF,TGCAGTGCTAGAGAAGTTCGAGTAGACGAGCAGTACTTC
TRBV6-1,TRBJ2-5,-,few,CASSVAVNGGETQYF,TGTGCCAGCAGCGTTGCGGTTAATGGCGGAGAGACCCAGTACTTC
TRBV7-9,TRBJ2-5,-,many,CASSSSLNSYQETQYF,TGTGCCAGCAGCTCCAGCCTAAACTCGTACCAAGAGACCCAGTACTTC
TRBV18,TRBJ2-7,-,once,CASSPVKGIHEQYF,TGTGCCAGCTCACCAGTCAAAGGGATCCACGAGCAGTACTTC
TRBV15,TRBJ2-5,-,many,CATSRGGTETQYF,TGTGCCACCAGCAGAGGGGGAACAGAGACCCAGTACTTC
TRBV12-3/TRBV12-4,TRBJ2-7,TRBD2,-,CASRGTTYEQYF,TGTGCCAGCAGAGGGACTACCTACGAGCAGTACTTC
TRBV11-3,TRBJ2-1,-,-,CASRSDLYNEQFF,TGTGCCAGCAGGTCCGACCTCTACAATGAGCAGTTCTTC
TRBV5-1,TRBJ2-1,-,-,CASDLGGLDEQFF,TGCGCCAGCGACTTGGGGGGTCTGGATGAGCAGTTCTTC
TRBV15,TRBJ2-7,-,many,CATSKHRDAEQYF,TGTGCCACCAGTAAACACCGGGACGCCGAGCAGTACTTC